The entry below gives a single T cell receptor (beta chain) sequence along with its context. Which antigen it targets is not known. Base qualities are not at hand, and no much larger clone is one base apart. CDR1 and CDR2 are read off the germline V gene (reference sequence) as GTSNPN and SVGIG. The CDR3 starts with the cysteine, ends with the phenylalanine, and has 11 residues. This entry keeps only the CDR3 DNA: 33 bases, framed from base 1. V drops 5 bases and J drops 5 bases, leaving 9 bases in between. Using the immunoSEQ assay, TCRB CDR3 regions were amplified from 2 micrograms of genomic DNA, or from all available DNA when less than that was on hand. Multiplex PCR used 60 forward primers for TCR V beta segments and 13 reverse primers for J beta segments. Synthetic control templates were spiked into each sample at limiting dilution to estimate reads per starting template. The Illumina HiSeq System generated sequencing reads of 87 bp. Per the source publication's procedure: PCR and sequencing errors were removed by merging closely related sequences with a nearest neighbor algorithm. TCR overlap was measured as the percentage of unique tumor TCR beta sequences that were also present in the peripheral blood of the same patient. TCRdb mirrors the immuneACCESS table, restricted to in-frame sequences. Some clones are absent from its copies; in checked studies, under half trace to an unresolved V gene, and the reason for the others is unknown. The DNA gave D and trimming, while V, J and clone size come from that table. Present in this sample are 100,000 or so clones, around 86% of which were seen just once. 15% to 18% of the sample belongs to the ten largest clones.

These data originate in a study of glioma-infiltrating T cells after dendritic cell vaccination (dated by TCRdb to the mid-2010s). Looking at the study overall: Of the roughly 15 glioblastoma patients in the cohort, all drawn from Phase I and II dendritic cell vaccination trials, 9 were newly diagnosed and 6 had recurrent disease. Tumor-infiltrating lymphocyte content was quantified and tumor and blood repertoires were compared in dendritic cell-vaccinated glioblastoma patients by deep sequencing of TCR beta CDR3 regions. Each patient got three intradermal injections of the dendritic cell vaccine, spaced at biweekly intervals, in the arm below the axilla. Survival after dendritic cell vaccination was correlated with TCR sequencing metrics, such as TIL content and the overlap between tumor and blood repertoires. Between the early 2000s and the early 2010s, patients were given autologous tumor lysate-pulsed dendritic cell vaccination. The vaccine was prepared from monocyte-derived dendritic cells that were cultured for approximately seven days with IL-4 and GM-CSF and then pulsed overnight with autologous tumor lysate.

The paper as a whole reports these results and caveats: TCR clonality showed no direct relationship with survival, which suggests that a diverse polyclonal response may matter. The cohort was small and heterogeneous, and full blood and tumor sets were available for few patients, with initial-recurrent tumor pairs available for even fewer patients. The response model built on TCR overlap across three groups was characterized as speculative, with prospective validation still needed. After dendritic cell vaccination, a higher estimated pretreatment TIL content predicted longer time to progression and overall survival.

Patients were selected for having adequate residual fresh-frozen tumor tissue and more than two years of available survival data. Although molecular status otherwise differed among the glioblastoma patients, no patient had an isocitrate dehydrogenase mutation. PBMC collection took place before vaccination, two weeks after the third vaccination, and at tumor progression if progression occurred. Genomic DNA was extracted with the Qiagen DNeasy Blood extraction Kit. This TCR came from a human donor with glioblastoma. The material sequenced was blood, taken before dendritic cell vaccination. In this chain, TRBV30 is recombined with TRBJ1-1; the D gene is possibly TRBD1, with 6 bases matching. The CDR3: CAWAQGTEAFF. Read as DNA, the sequence is TGTGCCTGGGCACAGGGAACTGAAGCTTTCTTT. Full variable domain (CDR3 extended with the reference TRBV30 and TRBJ1-1 proteins): SQTIHQWPATLVQPVGSPLSLECTVEGTSNPNLYWYRQAAGRGLQLLFYSVGIGQISSEVPQNLSASRPQDRQFILSSKKLLLSDSGFYLCAWAQGTEAFFGQGTRLTVV.